A single sample gave rise to the 21 T cell receptor beta chains below, sequenced in a study of T cell responses to AZD1222 COVID-19 vaccine. Measured with immunoSEQ multiplex PCR; TCRdb has only the in-frame clones, and not every one. Found here are about 130,000 clones, roughly nine tenths of them singletons; the top ten hold 2.5% to 3%. This specimen was peripheral blood, taken on day 0 of AZD1222 vaccination. Receptor source: an adult in good health.

V usage is TRBV2 and J usage is TRBJ1-3, with TRBD1 identical over 7 bases. The ends lost 8 bases at V and 0 bases at J; junction bases unmatched: 1. The CDR3 totals 13 residues. Germline V gene sequence: CDR1 SNHLY, CDR2 FYNNEI. CDR3 DNA sequence: TGTGCCAGCGGGACAGACTCTGGAAACACCATATATTTT. This sequence encodes CASGTDSGNTIYF.

The genes are TRBV10-2 and TRBJ2-3; 8 nucleotides agree with TRBD2. The CDR3 totals 14 residues. Germline V CDR1 and CDR2: WSHSY, SAAADI. V lost 6 bases and J lost 5; bases outside the gene matches: 7. The CDR3 loop reads CASRGLVERDTQYF. DNA for the CDR3: TGCGCCAGCAGGGGACTAGTTGAGCGAGATACGCAGTATTTT.

The chain recombines TRBV2 with TRBJ1-1; 11 bases map to TRBD1. The CDR3 has 14 residues. CDR1 is SNHLY and CDR2 is FYNNEI in the germline V gene. The V gene end was trimmed by 7 bases and the J gene end by 2 bases; junction bases not matched to a gene: 3. CDR3 sequence reads: CASIRTGGNTEAFF. In DNA, the CDR3 is TGTGCCAGCATCCGGACAGGGGGCAACACTGAAGCTTTCTTT.

The chain couples TRBV5-6 to TRBJ2-7, with a weak D call TRBD1 (5 bases). Deletions cut 3 bases from V and 5 bases from J, with 12 bases between. This CDR3 has 13 amino acids. From germline, CDR1 is SGHDT and CDR2 YYEEEE. Here the CDR3 reads CASSSWGRDEQYF. DNA for the CDR3: TGTGCCAGCAGCTCCTGGGGCAGGGACGAGCAGTACTTC.

The chain combines TRBV29-1 with TRBJ1-1; D is ambiguous. Per germline, CDR1 SQVTM and CDR2 ANQGSEA. The CDR3 has 12 residues. The V end lost 4 bases, the J end lost 5 bases, and 11 bases lay between the germline ends. CDR3 DNA sequence: TGCAGCGTTGGTCAACCGAGGACTGAAGCTTTCTTT. This encodes CSVGQPRTEAFF.

This chain connects TRBV9 to TRBJ2-2, with D perhaps TRBD2 (5 bases). Trimming left V 4 bases short and J 4 bases short, with 17 bases between. This CDR3 contains 16 residues. Germline V gives CDR1 SGDLS, CDR2 YYNGEE. The CDR3 spells CASSPRLWETTGELFF. The CDR3 bases are TGTGCCAGCAGCCCCCGACTTTGGGAGACCACCGGGGAGCTGTTTTTT.

V gene TRBV4-3 combines with J gene TRBJ1-5, with a possible D match to TRBD1 (5 bases). The CDR3 is made up of 13 amino acids. The V gene's germline CDR1 is LGHNA and CDR2 YSLEER. Trimming removed 5 bases at V and 6 bases at J, with 11 bases between. CDR3 residues: CASSYDGGQPQHF. As DNA, the CDR3 is TGCGCCAGCAGCTATGATGGGGGTCAGCCCCAGCATTTT.

J is TRBJ1-1 and V is TRBV2; D gene uncertain. The germline V gene encodes CDR1 SNHLY and CDR2 FYNNEI. CDR3 size: 13 residues. Trimming cost V 7 bases and J 5 bases, with 14 bases left between them. CDR3 bases: TGTGCCAGCATGGGAGACGTATATACTGAAGCTTTCTTT. The encoded protein is CASMGDVYTEAFF. Filled out from reference TRBV2 and TRBJ1-1, the complete variable domain reads EPEVTQTPSHQVTQMGQEVILRCVPISNHLYFYWYRQILGQKVEFLVSFYNNEISEKSEIFDDQFSVERPDGSNFTLKIRSTKLEDSAMYFCASMGDVYTEAFFGQGTRLTVV.

This clone was counted only a few times. This rearrangement joins TRBV4-1 to TRBJ1-6, with a weak D call TRBD1 (6 bases). This CDR3 region has 13 residues. V dropped 6 bases and J dropped 9 bases, with 12 bases sitting between them. Germline CDR1 MGHRA, CDR2 YSYEKL. The chain's CDR3 is CASRSSRGSPLHF. The CDR3 coding sequence is TGCGCCAGCAGGTCGAGCAGGGGTTCACCCCTCCACTTT.

The genes are TRBV9 and TRBJ2-2, with TRBD1 identical over 8 bases. CDR1 and CDR2 from the germline V gene are SGDLS and YYNGEE. V was clipped by 1 base and J by 1 base; unmatched bases: 3. The CDR3 spans 16 residues. CDR3 region: CASSVTGTGNTGELFF. The CDR3 DNA reads TGTGCCAGCAGCGTAACCGGGACAGGGAACACCGGGGAGCTGTTTTTT. Combining the CDR3 with reference TRBV9 and TRBJ2-2 gives the whole variable domain DSGVTQTPKHLITATGQRVTLRCSPRSGDLSVYWYQQSLDQGLQFLIQYYNGEERAKGNILERFSAQQFPDLHSELNLSSLELGDSALYFCASSVTGTGNTGELFFGEGSRLTVL.

The V call is TRBV5-4, the J call TRBJ2-1; D perhaps matches TRBD1 (5 bases). This CDR3 comprises 15 residues. The V end was cut by 4 bases, the J end by 4 bases, with 15 bases between. Per the germline V gene, CDR1 is SGHNT and CDR2 is YYREEE (reference sequence). CDR3 in amino acids: CASSPPVTAYNEQFF. CDR3 nucleotides: TGTGCCAGCAGCCCGCCGGTGACAGCGTACAATGAGCAGTTCTTC.

The chain couples TRBV29-1 to TRBJ1-2, with D unclear. Trimming cost V 1 base and J 2 bases, with 14 bases left between them. CDR1 is SQVTM, CDR2 ANQGSEA, per germline. The CDR3 is 15 residues long. The CDR3 loop is CSVEGHPDTNYGYTF. In DNA form, the CDR3 reads TGCAGCGTTGAAGGCCATCCCGACACGAACTATGGCTACACCTTC.

This chain joins TRBV14 and TRBJ1-2; a weak D match, TRBD1 (5 bases). Trimming pared 4 bases from V and 8 bases from J, leaving 14 bases between. The germline V gene has CDR1 SGHDN and CDR2 FVKESK. This CDR3 contains 13 residues. This CDR3 reads CASSLSGARGYTF. The CDR3 coding sequence is TGTGCCAGCAGCCTCTCTGGGGCGCGGGGCTACACCTTC.

This clone was observed once. V is TRBV7-9 and J is TRBJ2-3; TRBD2 matches 10 bases. V shed 5 bases, J shed 7 bases, and the junction held 12 bases outside the gene matches. Germline V gene data show CDR1 as SEHNR and CDR2 as FQNEAQ (reference sequence). The CDR3 extends over 16 amino acids. DNA for the CDR3: TGTGCCAGCAGCCCGAGAGGGCTAGCGGGAGAGCATACGCAGTATTTT. This sequence encodes CASSPRGLAGEHTQYF.

V is TRBV19 and J is TRBJ1-2, with 7 nucleotides matching TRBD1. V trimming: 2 bases; J trimming: 4 bases; junction bases outside the gene matches: 10. The V gene's germline CDR1 is LNHDA and CDR2 SQIVND (reference sequence). There are 16 residues in the CDR3. CDR3 in DNA: TGTGCCAGTAGTATATCCGGGACAGCGATAAGCTATGGCTACACCTTC. Its protein product is CASSISGTAISYGYTF.

The chain uses TRBV7-2 and TRBJ2-7, with 9 bases identical to TRBD2. The CDR3 has 18 amino acids. Unmatched junction bases numbered 15, after V lost 5 bases and J lost 1 base. Per germline, CDR1 SGHTA and CDR2 FQGNSA. This chain's CDR3 is CASSRRGPLAGSSYEQYF. In DNA, the CDR3 is TGTGCCAGCAGCCGCCGAGGGCCTCTAGCGGGATCATCCTACGAGCAGTACTTC.

V is TRBV20-1 and J is TRBJ1-5; possibly TRBD1 for D (5 bases). The CDR3 sequence is 15 residues long. CDR1 and CDR2 from the germline V gene are DFQATT and SNEGSKA (reference sequence). The germline V and J ends were trimmed by 3 bases and 5 bases, with 17 bases remaining between them. CDR3 amino acids: CSASADMAPHQPQHF. CDR3 sequence (DNA): TGCAGTGCTAGTGCGGACATGGCCCCACATCAGCCCCAGCATTTT.

The chain uses TRBV3-1 (or the pseudogene TRBV3-2) and TRBJ2-7; TRBD1 agrees at 10 bases. Losses at the gene ends were 3 bases for V and 0 bases for J; bases not matched to a gene: 5. Germline-derived CDR1 and CDR2 are LGHDT and YNNKEL (reference sequence). This CDR3 comprises 16 residues. DNA of the CDR3: TGTGCCAGCAGCCAGGGGACAGGGGCGAGCTCCTACGAGCAGTACTTC. Translated: CASSQGTGASSYEQYF.

V is TRBV5-1 and J is TRBJ1-1, with D possibly being TRBD1 (6 bases). Deletions cut 0 bases from V and 4 bases from J, with 7 bases between. CDR1 is SGHRS, CDR2 YFSETQ, per germline. The CDR3 has 13 amino acids. In DNA, the CDR3 is TGCGCCAGCAGCTTGGTGGGGGCCACTGAAGCTTTCTTT. Protein sequence: CASSLVGATEAFF.

The CDR3 DNA reads TGCGCCAGCAGCCAAGAAACAGCCCCGTTCTTC. Residues: CASSQETAPFF. The chain links TRBV4-1 to TRBJ2-1, with D unresolved. CDR3 size: 11 residues. The germline gives CDR1 MGHRA, CDR2 YSYEKL. V lost 0 bases, J lost 15 bases, and 9 bases lay in between.

J is TRBJ1-5 and V is TRBV7-2, with 9 bases that match TRBD1. Germline values: CDR1 SGHTA, CDR2 FQGNSA. Trimming took 3 bases from V and 7 from J; bases not matched to a gene: 4. This CDR3 comprises 14 residues. CDR3 in DNA: TGTGCCAGCAGCTTCACAGGGGGCGAGCAGCCCCAGCATTTT. Its translation: CASSFTGGEQPQHF.